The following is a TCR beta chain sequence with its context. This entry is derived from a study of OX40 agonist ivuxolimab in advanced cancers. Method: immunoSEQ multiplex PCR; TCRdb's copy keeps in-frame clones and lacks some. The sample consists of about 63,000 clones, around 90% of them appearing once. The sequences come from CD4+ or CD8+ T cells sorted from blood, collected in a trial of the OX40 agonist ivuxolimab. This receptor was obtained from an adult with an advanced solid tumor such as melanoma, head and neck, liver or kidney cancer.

The CDR3 sequence: CASSLDTQRDTQYF. Written as DNA, the CDR3 is TGTGCCAGCAGCTTAGATACCCAAAGGGATACGCAGTATTTT. This chain connects TRBV7-9 to TRBJ2-3; the D is unclear. Germline lookup yields CDR1 SEHNR and CDR2 FQNEAQ (reference sequence). The CDR3 is 14 residues long. V was trimmed by 1 base and J by 6 bases, leaving 11 bases between them.